What follows are 17 T cell receptor beta chains derived from one specimen sequenced in a study of blood T cells in healthy people across ages. Through a sample-barcoded 5' primer and a J-beta primer mix, a second PCR was run for roughly 6 to 12 cycles. TCRdb analysed the 5' RACE reads with MiXCR anew, one entry per CDR3 protein. Of about 690,000 distinct CDR3 sequences in the sample, around 43% were seen once. Sequenced input: blood. The source of these receptors is a man at least 80 years old in good health.

This chain uses TRBV4-3 with TRBJ2-5; 11 nucleotides align to TRBD2. The junction had 16 bases not matched to a gene; V was cut back by 3 bases and J by 10 bases. CDR3 length: 17 amino acids. In germline, CDR1 is LGHNA, CDR2 YSLEER. The CDR3 is CASSQGSGLADKRGQYF. The CDR3 DNA sequence: TGCGCCAGCAGCCAGGGCTCGGGACTAGCGGACAAAAGGGGCCAGTACTTC.

The rearrangement links TRBV10-1 to TRBJ1-3; possibly TRBD1 for D (5 bases). The CDR3 has 13 amino acids. The V end was cut by 4 bases, the J end by 9 bases, with 13 bases between. Germline values: CDR1 WNHNN, CDR2 SYGVQD (reference sequence). The CDR3 is CASSAGSVGTIYF. The CDR3, as DNA: TGCGCCAGCAGTGCAGGGTCCGTCGGCACCATATATTTT.

V is TRBV7-2 and J is TRBJ1-6; TRBD1 is a possible D gene (5 bases). The V end lost 6 bases, the J end lost 0 bases, and 15 bases lay between the germline ends. The CDR3 has 17 amino acids. CDR1 and CDR2 from the germline V gene are SGHTA and FQGNSA. The DNA for the CDR3 is TGTGCCAGCAGGCCGGGACTCCAGAGCTCCTATAATTCACCCCTCCACTTT. Its protein is CASRPGLQSSYNSPLHF.

The rearrangement links TRBV4-3 to TRBJ2-3, with 10 nucleotides matching TRBD2. This CDR3 contains 19 residues. From germline, CDR1 is LGHNA and CDR2 YSLEER. J was trimmed by 5 bases and V by 0 bases; bases with no gene match: 14. The CDR3 DNA sequence: TGCGCCAGCAGCCAAGAGGCCGCCCAACTAGCGGGGCGCCAAGATACGCAGTATTTT. Residues: CASSQEAAQLAGRQDTQYF.

This clonotype was seen a few times. V and J are TRBV5-1 and TRBJ2-5; perhaps TRBD2 as D (5 bases). TRBJ2-7 matches the DNA end more closely, so the J call is doubtful. Germline V CDR1 and CDR2: SGHRS, YFSETQ. This CDR3 has 14 residues. The CDR3: CATAEGGTTNEQYF. The CDR3 DNA sequence: TGCGCCACTGCCGAGGGTGGTACTACAAACGAGCAGTACTTC.

This clonotype showed up many times. The chain links TRBV20-1 to TRBJ2-5; tentatively, D is TRBD1 (6 bases). V dropped 1 base and J dropped 5 bases, with 14 bases sitting between them. Germline-derived CDR1 and CDR2 are DFQATT and SNEGSKA (reference sequence). The CDR3 sequence is 14 residues long. CDR3 coding DNA: TGCAGTGCTAGAGCTCCGACAGGTCTCGAGACCCAGTACTTC. Translated: CSARAPTGLETQYF.

This clonotype turned up a few times. The genes are TRBV14 and TRBJ1-1; D is perhaps TRBD1 (5 bases). The CDR3 loop spans 14 amino acids. Trimming pared 2 bases from V and 5 bases from J, leaving 12 bases between. Germline V lookup: CDR1 SGHDN, CDR2 FVKESK. The CDR3 DNA is TGTGCCAGCAGCCAAATTGCAGGGAGTACTGAAGCTTTCTTT. This encodes CASSQIAGSTEAFF.

This clonotype came up a few times. The V and J genes are TRBV6-6 and TRBJ1-5; TRBD1 aligns across 7 bases. The length of the CDR3 is 14 residues. The junction had 4 bases not matched to a gene; V was cut back by 2 bases and J by 6 bases. Germline V gene lookup returns CDR1 MNHNY and CDR2 SVGAGI (reference sequence). CDR3 protein: CASSYEGAFQPQHF. As DNA, the CDR3 is TGTGCCAGCAGTTACGAGGGGGCGTTTCAGCCCCAGCATTTT.

As for this clonotype: At one end the junction does not follow the germline gene, possibly because of a read error. The chain is built from TRBV7-8 and TRBJ2-4, with 9 positions matching TRBD1. CDR1 SGHVS and CDR2 FQNEAQ come from the germline V gene. CDR3 length equals 16 residues. CDR3 in amino acids: CACSLGGQGTKNIQYF. DNA of the CDR3: TGTGCCTGCAGCTTAGGGGGACAGGGAACCAAAAACATTCAGTACTTC.

This clonotype was detected only a few times. In DNA, the CDR3 is TGCAGTGCCTCCCCTGGGGCTAACTATGGCTACACCTTC. Residues: CSASPGANYGYTF. The chain recombines TRBV20-1 with TRBJ1-2, with D hard to call. CDR3 length: 13 amino acids. Between the trimmed V and J ends, which lost 6 bases and 0 bases, there was a span of 11 bases. Germline CDR1 DFQATT, CDR2 SNEGSKA (reference sequence).

V and J are TRBV6-5 and TRBJ2-5, with a possible D match to TRBD2 (5 bases). The CDR3 has 15 amino acids. The V and J ends lost 0 bases and 11 bases respectively, with 19 bases between them. The germline V gene encodes CDR1 MNHEY and CDR2 SVGAGI. The chain's CDR3 is CASSYSAAAVWEQYF. The CDR3 nucleotides read TGTGCCAGCAGTTACTCGGCAGCTGCCGTATGGGAGCAGTACTTC.

The rearrangement links TRBV28 to TRBJ2-3; either TRBD1 or TRBD2 may fit D (7 bases each). Germline assignment: CDR1 MDHEN and CDR2 SYDVKM. The CDR3 is 16 amino acids. The CDR3 nucleotides read TGTGCTTCCCAGTGGCGGTCAGGGGGGGGAGACCTTACGCAGTATTTT. Encoded protein: CASQWRSGGGDLTQYF.

The rearrangement joins TRBV18 to TRBJ2-5; 9 bases align to TRBD2. Germline values: CDR1 KGHSH, CDR2 LQKENI. The CDR3 has 15 residues. V lost 3 bases, J lost 2 bases, and 4 bases stayed unmatched. CDR3 residues: CASSPSTSGQETQYF. The CDR3 DNA reads as TGTGCCAGCTCACCCTCGACTAGCGGACAAGAGACCCAGTACTTC.

This chain links TRBV20-1 with TRBJ1-6; no firm D call. The CDR3 is made up of 13 amino acids. Trimming removed 4 bases from V and 6 bases from J, with 10 bases in between. Germline V gene lookup returns CDR1 DFQATT and CDR2 SNEGSKA (reference sequence). The CDR3 region has the DNA TGCAGTGCTATTCAGCAGAGTAATTCACCCCTCCACTTT. Its translation is CSAIQQSNSPLHF.

The chain combines TRBV20-1 with TRBJ1-6; tentative D call: TRBD1 (5 bases). This CDR3 contains 15 residues. Between the trimmed V and J ends, which lost 1 base and 7 bases, there was a span of 14 bases. Germline CDR1 reads DFQATT; CDR2 reads SNEGSKA (reference sequence). As DNA, the CDR3 is TGCAGTGCTAGAGCGCAGGGCAGGGAAAATTCACCCCTCCACTTT. Amino acids: CSARAQGRENSPLHF.

The J gene is TRBJ2-3, the V gene TRBV7-9; D may be TRBD2 (6 bases). Trimming cost V 2 bases and J 2 bases, with 14 bases left between them. The CDR3 has 16 residues. From germline, CDR1 is SEHNR and CDR2 FQNEAQ (reference sequence). The CDR3 loop reads CASSLHSWGDTDTQYF. DNA of the CDR3: TGTGCCAGCAGCTTACATTCTTGGGGGGACACAGATACGCAGTATTTT.

The table lists this clonotype with a few counts. The chain combines TRBV27 with TRBJ1-4, with TRBD1 as a possible D gene (5 bases). This CDR3 is 14 amino acids long. The V gene lost 6 bases and the J gene lost 6 bases, with 14 bases spanning the gap. Per the germline V gene, CDR1 is MNHEY and CDR2 is SMNVEV (reference sequence). The CDR3 loop reads CASRPGLGHEKLFF. DNA for the CDR3: TGTGCCAGCAGACCGGGACTGGGCCATGAAAAACTGTTTTTT.